The clone carrying this TCR beta chain appeared a single time. Described time point: patch test 3, about 24 weeks after DPC sensitization. Noted treatment: therapeutic diphenylcyclopropenone sensitization with weekly scalp DPC. The data belong to a study of human T cells and chemical hapten exposure. One entry per CDR3 protein, called by TCRdb with MiXCR from the RACE reads. Of more than 85,000 distinct CDR3 sequences in the sample, less than 40% were seen once. The starting material was whole blood, obtained in connection with sensitization to the hapten diphenylcyclopropenone (DPC). The origin of this receptor is a middle-aged man with alopecia areata. Some clones in this sample may be carry-over from other donors' samples.

The CDR3 protein is CASSQGTLRRSNQPQHF. CDR3 nucleotide sequence: TGTGCCAGCAGCCAAGGGACTCTGCGACGTAGCAATCAGCCCCAGCATTTT. The genes are TRBV3-1 and TRBJ1-5, with D hard to call. Germline loops: CDR1 LGHDT, CDR2 YNNKEL (reference sequence). V lost 1 base and J lost 0, with 13 bases in between. The CDR3 runs to 17 residues.